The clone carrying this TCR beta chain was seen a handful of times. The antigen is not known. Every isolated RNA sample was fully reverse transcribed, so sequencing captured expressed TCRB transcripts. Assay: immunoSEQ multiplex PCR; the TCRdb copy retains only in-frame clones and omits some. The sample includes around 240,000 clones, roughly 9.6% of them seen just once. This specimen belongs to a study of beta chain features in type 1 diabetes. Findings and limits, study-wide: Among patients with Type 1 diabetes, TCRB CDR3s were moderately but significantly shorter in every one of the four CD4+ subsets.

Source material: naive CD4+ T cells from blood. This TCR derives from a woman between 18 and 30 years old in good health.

The CDR3 is CASSLTGASDEQFF. The CDR3 coding sequence is TGTGCCAGCAGCCTGACAGGGGCGAGCGATGAGCAGTTCTTC. This chain joins TRBV11-3 and TRBJ2-1; 8 bases agree with TRBD1. The CDR3 totals 14 residues. Germline trimming cut 5 bases from V and 8 bases from J; bases unmatched to any gene: 8. Germline CDR1 and CDR2: SGHNT and YENEEA.